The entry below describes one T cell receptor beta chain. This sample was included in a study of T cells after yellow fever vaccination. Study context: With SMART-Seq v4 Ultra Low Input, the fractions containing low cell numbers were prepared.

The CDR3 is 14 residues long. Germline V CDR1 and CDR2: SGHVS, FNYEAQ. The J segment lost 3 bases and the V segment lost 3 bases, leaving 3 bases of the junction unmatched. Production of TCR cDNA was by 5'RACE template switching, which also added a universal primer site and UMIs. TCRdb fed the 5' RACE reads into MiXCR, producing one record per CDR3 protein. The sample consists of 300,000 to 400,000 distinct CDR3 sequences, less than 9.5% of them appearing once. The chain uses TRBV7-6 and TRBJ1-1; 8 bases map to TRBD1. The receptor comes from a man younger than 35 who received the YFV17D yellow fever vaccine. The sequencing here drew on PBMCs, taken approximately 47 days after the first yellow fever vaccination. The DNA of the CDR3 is TGTGCCAGCAGCTTGCCGACAGGGGACACTGAAGCTTTCTTT. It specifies CASSLPTGDTEAFF.